Listed here are 25 T cell receptor beta chains from one sample, sequenced in a study of blood T cell repertoires in COVID-19. Data came from immunoSEQ multiplex PCR; TCRdb stores just in-frame clones and leaves some out. The sample has some 200,000 clones, approximately 87% seen once. The sequencing sample was made of peripheral blood. These receptor sequences come from a woman aged 55-70 years with COVID-19, enrolled during active disease.

Notes on this clone: Within the sample, other DNA sequences also encode this same CDR3. The chain has TRBV19 and TRBJ2-7; tentatively, D is TRBD1 (6 bases). Germline CDR1 is LNHDA and CDR2 is SQIVND (reference sequence). Trimming shortened V by 5 bases and J by 4 bases, and 12 bases separated the two germline ends. The CDR3 consists of 13 residues. The CDR3 coding sequence is TGTGCCAGTAGTGTAACACAGGGATACGAGCAGTACTTC. Its translation: CASSVTQGYEQYF.

The chain links TRBV30 to TRBJ1-4, with D possibly matching TRBD1 (6 bases). The CDR3 totals 15 residues. Trimming took off 2 bases at V and 0 bases at J, with 10 bases between the two ends. Per germline, CDR1 GTSNPN and CDR2 SVGIG (reference sequence). The chain's CDR3 is CAWSSTGTTNEKLFF. CDR3 sequence (DNA): TGTGCCTGGAGTTCCACAGGGACAACTAATGAAAAACTGTTTTTT.

This chain links TRBV30 with TRBJ2-7; unclear D gene. This CDR3 spans 11 amino acids. Trimming stripped 0 bases from V and 7 bases from J, with 7 bases between. Germline CDR1 GTSNPN, CDR2 SVGIG (reference sequence). CDR3 sequence reads: CAWSVIREQYF. The CDR3 DNA reads TGTGCCTGGAGTGTTATTCGGGAGCAGTACTTC.

The table lists this clone with a few counts. The chain joins TRBV20-1 to TRBJ2-7; TRBD2 might be the D (6 bases). Germline CDR1 is DFQATT and CDR2 is SNEGSKA (reference sequence). V was pared by 6 bases and J by 4 bases, with 19 bases between. This CDR3 has 14 residues. In nucleotides, the CDR3 is TGCAGTGCCAGTAACCGGGACTCCATTTACGAGCAGTACTTC. Amino acids: CSASNRDSIYEQYF.

This chain connects TRBV6-5 to TRBJ1-5, with TRBD1 matching 8 bases. CDR1 and CDR2 from the germline V gene are MNHEY and SVGAGI. The CDR3 covers 14 residues. V dropped 2 bases and J dropped 7; count of bases not matched to a gene: 4. CDR3 protein: CASSYRAGGQPQHF. CDR3 in DNA: TGTGCCAGCAGTTACAGGGCAGGGGGCCAGCCCCAGCATTTT.

This clone was seen repeatedly, ten times or more. The gene calls are TRBV3-1 (or the pseudogene TRBV3-2) and TRBJ2-3; 8 bases are shared with TRBD2. V trimming: 6 bases; J trimming: 6 bases; junction bases outside the gene matches: 11. The CDR3 covers 15 residues. Germline-derived CDR1 and CDR2 are LGHDT and YNNKEL (reference sequence). The CDR3 nucleotides are TGTGCCAGCAGTCCTAAAGCGGGAGAAGCTGATACGCAGTATTTT. This codes for CASSPKAGEADTQYF.

The V gene is TRBV6-5, the J gene TRBJ1-5; 7 nucleotides align to TRBD1. Germline assignment: CDR1 MNHEY and CDR2 SVGAGI. The V segment lost 6 bases and the J segment 2 bases; nucleotides outside the gene matches: 4. This CDR3 comprises 14 residues. The CDR3 reads CASRPTGGNQPQHF. In nucleotides, the CDR3 is TGTGCCAGCAGACCTACAGGGGGCAATCAGCCCCAGCATTTT.

This clone has only one observation. The V call is TRBV19, the J call TRBJ2-7; 11 nucleotides line up with TRBD2. The CDR3 spans 14 residues. The germline gives CDR1 LNHDA, CDR2 SQIVND (reference sequence). J was trimmed by 4 bases and V by 8 bases; bases with no gene match: 7. CDR3 sequence reads: CASSLAGVRYEQYF. CDR3 DNA sequence: TGTGCCAGTTCACTAGCGGGAGTAAGATACGAGCAGTACTTC.

This chain uses TRBV7-9 with TRBJ1-5; D is ambiguous. Trimming stripped 8 bases from V and 3 bases from J, with 14 bases between. Germline V gene lookup returns CDR1 SEHNR and CDR2 FQNEAQ (reference sequence). The CDR3 is made up of 14 amino acids. CDR3 in DNA: TGTGCCAGCGCTCTGGGAGGGAACAATCAGCCCCAGCATTTT. It is translated as CASALGGNNQPQHF.

The chain carries TRBV28 and TRBJ1-5; TRBD1 matches 9 bases. CDR1 is MDHEN and CDR2 is SYDVKM in the germline V gene. This CDR3 region has 15 residues. V shed 6 bases, J shed 6 bases, and the junction held 9 bases outside the gene matches. CDR3 DNA sequence: TGTGCCAGCAGGTCCTACAGGGGGCAGGGTCAGCCCCAGCATTTT. As protein: CASRSYRGQGQPQHF.

V and J are TRBV24-1 and TRBJ2-1, with TRBD2 identical over 8 bases. Germline-derived CDR1 and CDR2 are KGHDR and SFDVKD. Germline trimming cut 4 bases from V and 6 bases from J; bases unmatched to any gene: 13. This CDR3 comprises 17 residues. The CDR3 bases are TGTGCCACCAGTGACCCTGTCGGAAGCGGGAGTGCCAATGAGCAGTTCTTC. Its translation is CATSDPVGSGSANEQFF.

The J gene is TRBJ2-5, the V gene TRBV6-4; 10 nucleotides align to TRBD2. Trimming cost V 5 bases and J 2 bases; bases outside gene matches: 5. This CDR3 has 15 amino acids. CDR1 is MRHNA, CDR2 SNTAGT, per germline. The CDR3 DNA reads as TGTGCCAGCAGTCCTAGCGGGAGTGGGCAAGAGACCCAGTACTTC. It codes for CASSPSGSGQETQYF.

The chain uses TRBV11-3 and TRBJ2-7; D possibly corresponds to TRBD2 (6 bases). V lost 2 bases, J lost 5 bases, and 13 bases lay in between. The CDR3 extends over 14 amino acids. The germline CDR1 and CDR2 sequences are SGHNT and YENEEA. CDR3: CASSLRGFAHEQYF. CDR3 DNA sequence: TGTGCCAGCAGCTTACGGGGGTTTGCCCACGAGCAGTACTTC.

This clone has a handful of counts. This rearrangement joins TRBV7-2 to TRBJ2-7, with 12 nucleotides matching TRBD2. Per the germline V gene, CDR1 is SGHTA and CDR2 is FQGNSA. The J segment lost 4 bases and the V segment lost 7 bases, leaving 5 bases of the junction unmatched. CDR3 length: 14 residues. The CDR3 DNA sequence: TGTGCCAGCATCCAACTAGCGGGAGGTTACGAGCAGTACTTC. This encodes CASIQLAGGYEQYF. Full variable domain (missing parts from reference TRBV7-2 and TRBJ2-7): GAGVSQSPSNKVTEKGKDVELRCDPISGHTALYWYRQSLGQGLEFLIYFQGNSAPDKSGLPSDRFSAERTGGSVSTLTIQRTQQEDSAVYLCASIQLAGGYEQYFGPGTRLTVT.

The rearrangement joins TRBV18 to TRBJ2-5, with 8 bases fitting TRBD1. V was pared by 2 bases and J by 4 bases, with 12 bases of the junction left unmatched. The CDR3 has 17 amino acids. Germline V lookup: CDR1 KGHSH, CDR2 LQKENI. The CDR3 here is CASSPTYRGSYGETQYF. The CDR3 DNA reads as TGTGCCAGCTCACCAACATACAGGGGGAGCTACGGAGAGACCCAGTACTTC.

V gene TRBV28 combines with J gene TRBJ1-1; TRBD1 might be the D (6 bases). V dropped 6 bases and J dropped 7 bases, with 18 bases sitting between them. In germline, CDR1 is MDHEN, CDR2 SYDVKM. This CDR3 region has 14 residues. CDR3 coding DNA: TGTGCCAGCAGAGGATTAGCCAGGGGCCTTGAAGCTTTCTTT. Translation gives CASRGLARGLEAFF.

This rearrangement joins TRBV5-6 to TRBJ1-1; D ambiguous. V lost 0 bases and J 1 base, leaving 13 bases between the germline ends. CDR3 length: 16 amino acids. Germline V gene lookup returns CDR1 SGHDT and CDR2 YYEEEE. The CDR3 is CASSLEMVGRNTEAFF. In nucleotides, the CDR3 is TGTGCCAGCAGCTTGGAAATGGTCGGGAGGAACACTGAAGCTTTCTTT.

The rearrangement links TRBV7-2 to TRBJ2-7; D possibly corresponds to TRBD2 (5 bases). CDR3 length equals 14 residues. Deletions cut 7 bases from V and 5 bases from J, with 18 bases between. The germline V gene has CDR1 SGHTA and CDR2 FQGNSA. The CDR3 sequence: CASTPRGIAHEQYF. The CDR3 coding sequence is TGTGCCAGCACCCCACGAGGGATTGCCCACGAGCAGTACTTC.

The chain has TRBV9 and TRBJ2-2, with TRBD2 matching over 14 bases. The V and J ends lost 3 bases and 6 bases, in that order; junction bases with no gene match: 1. Per the germline V gene, CDR1 is SGDLS and CDR2 is YYNGEE. The CDR3 loop spans 15 amino acids. The CDR3 reads CASSATSGRAGELFF. The CDR3 nucleotides read TGTGCCAGCAGCGCGACTAGCGGGAGGGCCGGGGAGCTGTTTTTT.

This chain uses TRBV15 with TRBJ2-1; D gene unclear. Trimming cost V 2 bases and J 5 bases, with 7 bases left between them. The CDR3 consists of 13 residues. CDR1 is LNHNV, CDR2 YYDKDF, per germline (reference sequence). CDR3 in DNA: TGTGCCACCAGCAGATCCCCGGACAATGAGCAGTTCTTC. Translation gives CATSRSPDNEQFF. The full variable domain, completed using reference TRBV15 and TRBJ2-1, is DAMVIQNPRYQVTQFGKPVTLSCSQTLNHNVMYWYQQKSSQAPKLLFHYYDKDFNNEADTPDNFQSRRPNTSFCFLDIRSPGLGDTAMYLCATSRSPDNEQFFGPGTRLTVL.

The CDR3: CASSLGTGGNYGYTF. The CDR3 DNA is TGTGCCAGCAGCCTCGGAACAGGGGGCAATTATGGCTACACCTTC. The chain uses TRBV27 and TRBJ1-2; 9 bases agree with TRBD1. The CDR3 runs to 15 residues. CDR1 MNHEY and CDR2 SMNVEV come from the germline V gene (reference sequence). Trimming cost V 6 bases and J 5 bases; bases outside gene matches: 10.

The chain links TRBV11-2 to TRBJ2-2, with D tentatively TRBD1 (5 bases). The length of the CDR3 is 14 residues. Germline V gene data show CDR1 as SGHAT and CDR2 as FQNNGV. V was trimmed by 4 bases and J by 3 bases, leaving 9 bases between them. The CDR3 nucleotides are TGTGCCAGCAGCTCCGGCAGGGACACCGGGGAGCTGTTTTTT. It encodes CASSSGRDTGELFF.

This clone was recorded only once. The chain recombines TRBV9 with TRBJ2-2; D is possibly TRBD2 (7 bases). From germline, CDR1 is SGDLS and CDR2 YYNGEE. V lost 3 bases and J lost 6, with 18 bases in between. The CDR3 loop spans 16 amino acids. CDR3 sequence: CASSAGGQGLAGELFF. CDR3 in DNA: TGTGCCAGCAGCGCCGGGGGGCAGGGTTTAGCCGGGGAGCTGTTTTTT.

This clone was seen once. In nucleotides, the CDR3 is TGTGCCAGCAGCCCGGGGGGAGCTATCAGTGAGCAGTACTTC. This translates into CASSPGGAISEQYF. The chain links TRBV11-3 to TRBJ2-7, with 7 bases identical to TRBD2. Germline CDR1 SGHNT, CDR2 YENEEA. The J segment lost 7 bases and the V segment lost 5 bases, leaving 11 bases of the junction unmatched. This CDR3 is built from 14 residues.

The V gene is TRBV18, the J gene TRBJ2-5; possible D gene TRBD1, 5 bases. Trimming pared 4 bases from V and 5 bases from J, leaving 17 bases between. CDR3 length equals 15 residues. Germline CDR1 KGHSH, CDR2 LQKENI. CDR3 sequence: CASSQKAGNGETQYF. For the CDR3, the DNA is TGTGCCAGCTCACAAAAGGCAGGGAATGGGGAGACCCAGTACTTC.